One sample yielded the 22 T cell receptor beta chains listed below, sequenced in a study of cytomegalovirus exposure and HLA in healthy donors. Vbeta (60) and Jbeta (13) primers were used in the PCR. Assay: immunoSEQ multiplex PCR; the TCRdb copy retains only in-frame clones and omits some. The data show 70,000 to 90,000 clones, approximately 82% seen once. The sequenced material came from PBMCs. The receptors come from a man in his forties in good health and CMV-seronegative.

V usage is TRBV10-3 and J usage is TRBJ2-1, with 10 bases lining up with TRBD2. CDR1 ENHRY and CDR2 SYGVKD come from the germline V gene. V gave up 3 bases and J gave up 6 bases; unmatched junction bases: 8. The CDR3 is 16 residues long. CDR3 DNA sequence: TGTGCCATCAGTGATCCCTCTAGCGGGAGTGGCAATGAGCAGTTCTTC. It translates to CAISDPSSGSGNEQFF.

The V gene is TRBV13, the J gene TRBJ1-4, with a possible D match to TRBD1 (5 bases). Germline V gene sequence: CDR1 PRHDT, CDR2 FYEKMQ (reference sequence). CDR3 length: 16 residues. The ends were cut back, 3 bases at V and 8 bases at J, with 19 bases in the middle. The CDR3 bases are TGTGCCAGCAGCTTCTCCAACCTGGGGGGGAGGGAAAAACTGTTTTTT. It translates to CASSFSNLGGREKLFF.

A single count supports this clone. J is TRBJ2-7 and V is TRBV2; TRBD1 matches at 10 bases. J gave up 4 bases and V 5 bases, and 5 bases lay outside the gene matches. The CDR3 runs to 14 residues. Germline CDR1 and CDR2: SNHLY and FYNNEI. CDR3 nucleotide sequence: TGTGCCAGCAGTCGGGACAGGGGTACGTACGAGCAGTACTTC. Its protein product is CASSRDRGTYEQYF.

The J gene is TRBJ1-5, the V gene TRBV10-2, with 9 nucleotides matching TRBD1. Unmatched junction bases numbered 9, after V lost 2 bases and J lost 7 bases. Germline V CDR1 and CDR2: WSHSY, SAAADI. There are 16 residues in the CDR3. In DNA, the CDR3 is TGCGCCAGCAGTGAGAGGCGGGGACAGGGTGGCCAGCCCCAGCATTTT. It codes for CASSERRGQGGQPQHF.

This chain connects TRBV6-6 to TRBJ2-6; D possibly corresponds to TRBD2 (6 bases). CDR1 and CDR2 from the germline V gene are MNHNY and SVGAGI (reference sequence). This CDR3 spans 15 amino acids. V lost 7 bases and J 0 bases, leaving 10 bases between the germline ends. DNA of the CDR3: TGTGCCAGCACGGGAGAGGTCTCTGGGGCCAACGTCCTGACTTTC. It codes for CASTGEVSGANVLTF.

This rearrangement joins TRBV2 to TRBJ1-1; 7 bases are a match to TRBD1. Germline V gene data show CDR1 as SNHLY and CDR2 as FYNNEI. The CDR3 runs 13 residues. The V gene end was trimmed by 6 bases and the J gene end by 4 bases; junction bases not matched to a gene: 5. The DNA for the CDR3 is TGTGCCAGCAGGAAGGGGGCGGTCACTGAAGCTTTCTTT. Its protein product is CASRKGAVTEAFF.

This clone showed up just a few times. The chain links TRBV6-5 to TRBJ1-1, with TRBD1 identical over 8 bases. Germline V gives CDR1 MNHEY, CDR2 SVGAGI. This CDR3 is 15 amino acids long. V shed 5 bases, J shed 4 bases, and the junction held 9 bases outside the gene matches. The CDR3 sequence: CASSAPSGGLTEAFF. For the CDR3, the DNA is TGTGCCAGCAGTGCTCCCTCAGGGGGCCTCACTGAAGCTTTCTTT.

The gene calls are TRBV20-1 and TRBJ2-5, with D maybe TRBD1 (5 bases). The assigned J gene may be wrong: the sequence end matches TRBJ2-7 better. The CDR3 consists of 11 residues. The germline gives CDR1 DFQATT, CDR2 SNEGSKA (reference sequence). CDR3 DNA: TGCAGTGTGACAGAAATCTACGAGCAGTACTTC. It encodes CSVTEIYEQYF.

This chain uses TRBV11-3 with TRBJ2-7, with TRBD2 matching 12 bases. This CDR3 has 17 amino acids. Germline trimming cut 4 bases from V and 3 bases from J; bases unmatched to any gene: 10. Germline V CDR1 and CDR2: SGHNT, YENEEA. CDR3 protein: CASSSTTSGSKNYEQYF. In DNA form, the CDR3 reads TGTGCCAGCAGCTCAACGACTAGCGGGAGTAAGAACTACGAGCAGTACTTC. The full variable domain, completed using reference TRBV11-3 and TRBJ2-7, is EAGVVQSPRYKIIEKKQPVAFWCNPISGHNTLYWYLQNLGQGPELLIRYENEEAVDDSQLPKDRFSAERLKGVDSTLKIQPAELGDSAVYLCASSSTTSGSKNYEQYFGPGTRLTVT.

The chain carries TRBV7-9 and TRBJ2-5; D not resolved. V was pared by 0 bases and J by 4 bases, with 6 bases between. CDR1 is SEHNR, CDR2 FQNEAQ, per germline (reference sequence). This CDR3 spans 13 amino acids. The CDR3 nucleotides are TGTGCCAGCAGCTTAGCCAGTGGAGAGACCCAGTACTTC. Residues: CASSLASGETQYF.

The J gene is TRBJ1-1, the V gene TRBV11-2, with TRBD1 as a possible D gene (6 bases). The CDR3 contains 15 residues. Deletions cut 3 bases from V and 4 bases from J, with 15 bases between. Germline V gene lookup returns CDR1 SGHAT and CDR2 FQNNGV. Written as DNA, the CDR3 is TGTGCCAGCAGCTTTAGCGGGGGCCTGGGCACTGAAGCTTTCTTT. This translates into CASSFSGGLGTEAFF.

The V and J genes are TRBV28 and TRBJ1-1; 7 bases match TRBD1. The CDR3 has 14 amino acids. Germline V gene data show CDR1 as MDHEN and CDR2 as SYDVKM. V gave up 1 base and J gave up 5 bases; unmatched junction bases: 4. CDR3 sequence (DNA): TGTGCCAGCAGTTTATTAAGGGGGCTGACTGAAGCTTTCTTT. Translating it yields CASSLLRGLTEAFF.

As DNA, the CDR3 is TGTGCCTTTACCCTGGGCCAGGGGAGAGAGACCCAGTACTTC. As protein: CAFTLGQGRETQYF. This chain joins TRBV30 and TRBJ2-5; TRBD1 is a possible D gene (6 bases). The CDR3 extends over 14 amino acids. Trimming removed 7 bases from V and 4 bases from J, with 19 bases in between. CDR1 GTSNPN and CDR2 SVGIG come from the germline V gene (reference sequence).

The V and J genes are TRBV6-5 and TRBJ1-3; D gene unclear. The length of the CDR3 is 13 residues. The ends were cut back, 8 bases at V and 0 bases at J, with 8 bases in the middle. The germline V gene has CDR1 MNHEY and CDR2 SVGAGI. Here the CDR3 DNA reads TGTGCCAGCTCACGGAGCTCTGGAAACACCATATATTTT. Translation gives CASSRSSGNTIYF.

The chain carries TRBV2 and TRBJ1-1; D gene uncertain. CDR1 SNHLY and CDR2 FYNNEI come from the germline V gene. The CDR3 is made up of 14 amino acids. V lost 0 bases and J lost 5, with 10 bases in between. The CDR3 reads CASSEALRGTEAFF. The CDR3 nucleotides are TGTGCCAGCAGTGAAGCGCTTCGAGGGACTGAAGCTTTCTTT.

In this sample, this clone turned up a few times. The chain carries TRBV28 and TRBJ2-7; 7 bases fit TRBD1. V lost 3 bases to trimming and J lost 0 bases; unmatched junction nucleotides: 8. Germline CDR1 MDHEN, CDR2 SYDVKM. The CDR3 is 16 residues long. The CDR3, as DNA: TGTGCCAGCAGTTTGGGGACAGCCCTACCCTCCTACGAGCAGTACTTC. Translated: CASSLGTALPSYEQYF.

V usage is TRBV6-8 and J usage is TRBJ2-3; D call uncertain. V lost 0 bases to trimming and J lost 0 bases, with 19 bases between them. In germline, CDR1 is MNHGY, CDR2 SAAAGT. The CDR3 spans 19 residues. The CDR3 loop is CASSYSARRLTPSTDTQYF. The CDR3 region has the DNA TGTGCCAGCAGTTACTCGGCTAGGCGTTTAACTCCTAGCACAGATACGCAGTATTTT.

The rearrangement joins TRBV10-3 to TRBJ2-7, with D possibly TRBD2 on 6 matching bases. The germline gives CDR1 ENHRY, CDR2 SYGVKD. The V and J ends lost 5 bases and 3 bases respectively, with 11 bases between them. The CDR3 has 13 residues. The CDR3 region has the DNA TGTGCCATCAGTCAGCGGGTTATCTACGAGCAGTACTTC. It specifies CAISQRVIYEQYF.

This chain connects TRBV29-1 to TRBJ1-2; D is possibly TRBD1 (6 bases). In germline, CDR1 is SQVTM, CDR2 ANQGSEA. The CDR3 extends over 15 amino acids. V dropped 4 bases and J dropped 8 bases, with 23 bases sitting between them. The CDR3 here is CSVGPRDISIYGYTF. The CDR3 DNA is TGCAGCGTTGGGCCGAGGGACATTTCTATCTACGGCTACACCTTC. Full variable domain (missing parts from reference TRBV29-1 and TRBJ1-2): SAVISQKPSRDICQRGTSLTIQCQVDSQVTMMFWYRQQPGQSLTLIATANQGSEATYESGFVIDKFPISRPNLTFSTLTVSNMSPEDSSIYLCSVGPRDISIYGYTFGSGTRLTVV.

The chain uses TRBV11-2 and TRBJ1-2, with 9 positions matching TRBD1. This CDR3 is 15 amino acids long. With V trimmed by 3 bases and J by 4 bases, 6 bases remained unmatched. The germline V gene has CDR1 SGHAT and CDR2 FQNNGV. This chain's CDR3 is CASSFGQGSRYGYTF. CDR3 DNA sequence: TGTGCCAGCAGCTTCGGACAGGGGTCTCGCTATGGCTACACCTTC. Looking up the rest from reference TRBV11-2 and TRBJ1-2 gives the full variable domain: EAGVAQSPRYKIIEKRQSVAFWCNPISGHATLYWYQQILGQGPKLLIQFQNNGVVDDSQLPKDRFSAERLKGVDSTLKIQPAKLEDSAVYLCASSFGQGSRYGYTFGSGTRLTVV.

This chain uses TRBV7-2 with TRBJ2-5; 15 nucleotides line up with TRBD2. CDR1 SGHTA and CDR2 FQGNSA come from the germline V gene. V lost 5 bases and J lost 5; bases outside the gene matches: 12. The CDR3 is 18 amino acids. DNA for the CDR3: TGTGCCAGCAGCCAGGACCCGGGACTAGCGGGAGGCGGGGAGACCCAGTACTTC. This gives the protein CASSQDPGLAGGGETQYF.

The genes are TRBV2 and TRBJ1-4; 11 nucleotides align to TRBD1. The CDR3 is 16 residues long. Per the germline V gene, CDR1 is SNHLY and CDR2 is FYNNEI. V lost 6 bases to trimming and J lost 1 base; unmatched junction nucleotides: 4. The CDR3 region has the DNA TGTGCCAGCAGGAGGGGACAGGGGGGAACTAATGAAAAACTGTTTTTT. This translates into CASRRGQGGTNEKLFF.